This T cell receptor (beta chain) was sequenced during a study of Ad26.COV2.S vaccination and SARS-CoV-2 variants. Study in general: In the COV1001 trial, the donor was in the Ad26.COV2.S arm.

Clones were sequenced by immunoSEQ multiplex PCR, and TCRdb holds only the in-frame ones, with some missing. Among some 410,000 clones listed, around 92% were seen once. The treatment denotes: some 19 received Ad26.COV2.S at low or high dose, single or two shots; roughly five received placebo; per-sample allocation not given. Each sample was drawn 63 days after the first injection (of vaccine or placebo). The V segment lost 6 bases and the J segment 2 bases; nucleotides outside the gene matches: 9. The germline V gene encodes CDR1 SGHTS and CDR2 YDEGEE. This CDR3 comprises 15 residues. The chain uses TRBV5-8 and TRBJ2-7; 9 bases are shared with TRBD2. The TCR originated in a person between 18 and 65 years old who received the Ad26.COV2.S COVID-19 vaccine or a placebo. The specimen was peripheral blood, collected in a trial of Ad26.COV2.S vaccine versus placebo. CDR3 loop: CASIPGSGGPYEQYF. The CDR3 DNA reads TGTGCCAGCATCCCCGGGAGCGGGGGGCCCTACGAGCAGTACTTC.